This entry lists 3 T cell receptor beta chains sequenced from one sample in a study of T-cell memory formation after mild COVID-19. MiXCR, run by TCRdb on the 5' RACE reads, gives a single entry per CDR3 protein. The sample contains some 320,000 distinct CDR3 sequences, about 13% of which appear only once. The sequencing input was PBMCs or a T cell subset sorted from them (not recorded which). These receptors originate from a man between 18 and 35 years old who had mild COVID-19 (a few samples of this study predate the infection). Cell type and time point are not known.

This clonotype was seen only a few times. The rearrangement links TRBV6-5 to TRBJ2-7; 9 bases fit TRBD1. Germline V gene lookup returns CDR1 MNHEY and CDR2 SVGAGI. The CDR3 extends over 16 amino acids. With 0 bases clipped from V and 2 bases from J, the junction kept 5 bases outside the gene matches. The CDR3 here is CASSYSFGTGTYEQYF. For the CDR3, the DNA is TGTGCCAGCAGTTACTCCTTCGGGACAGGGACCTACGAGCAGTACTTC.

V and J are TRBV24-1 and TRBJ2-1; 7 bases agree with TRBD1. The J segment lost 0 bases and the V segment lost 6 bases, leaving 13 bases of the junction unmatched. The CDR3 loop spans 18 amino acids. Germline V gene lookup returns CDR1 KGHDR and CDR2 SFDVKD. This chain's CDR3 is CATSLPGRGFSSYNEQFF. For the CDR3, the DNA is TGTGCCACCAGTTTACCGGGCAGGGGGTTCAGCTCCTACAATGAGCAGTTCTTC.

This clonotype was detected only a few times. J is TRBJ1-5 and V is TRBV7-9; D unresolved. Germline lookup yields CDR1 SEHNR and CDR2 FQNEAQ (reference sequence). Deletions cut 4 bases from V and 9 bases from J, with 7 bases between. This CDR3 has 11 amino acids. The CDR3: CASSSWGPQHF. The CDR3 region has the DNA TGTGCCAGCAGCTCCTGGGGGCCCCAGCATTTT.